Below are 16 T cell receptor beta chains sequenced from a single sample in a study of blood T cell repertoires in COVID-19. Method: immunoSEQ multiplex PCR; TCRdb's copy keeps in-frame clones and lacks some. In the table there are 180,000 or so clones, roughly 80% of which are singletons. The source material was peripheral blood. Receptor source: a man aged 45 to 65 who had recovered from COVID-19.

This chain links TRBV30 with TRBJ2-2; the D is unclear. CDR3 size: 16 residues. Trimming took 5 bases from V and 5 from J, leaving 21 bases between them. CDR1 is GTSNPN and CDR2 is SVGIG in the germline V gene (reference sequence). For the CDR3, the DNA is TGTGCCTGGGCCCAGACCCGGGTTCTTGCGACCGGGGAGCTGTTTTTT. It yields the protein CAWAQTRVLATGELFF.

This chain links TRBV24-1 with TRBJ1-4; tentatively, D is TRBD1 (6 bases). CDR1 and CDR2 (germline): KGHDR, SFDVKD. The CDR3 consists of 16 residues. Trimming stripped 3 bases from V and 8 bases from J, with 18 bases between. The CDR3 DNA sequence: TGTGCCACCAGTGATCCCCGTGATAGGGGGGGGGAAAAACTGTTTTTT. It is translated as CATSDPRDRGGEKLFF.

The rearrangement uses TRBV27 and TRBJ2-7; D remains unclear. The V end lost 7 bases, the J end lost 2 bases, and 12 bases lay between the germline ends. Germline V lookup: CDR1 MNHEY, CDR2 SMNVEV (reference sequence). CDR3 length: 13 residues. The CDR3 DNA reads TGTGCCAGCAAGCTTGCGCGGACCTACGAGCAGTACTTC. Translating gives CASKLARTYEQYF.

V gene TRBV5-4 combines with J gene TRBJ2-4; weak D call: TRBD2 (6 bases). The V and J ends lost 3 bases and 7 bases respectively, with 8 bases between them. The V gene's germline CDR1 is SGHNT and CDR2 YYREEE (reference sequence). The CDR3 totals 12 residues. Here the CDR3 DNA reads TGTGCCAGCAGCTGGGCGGGGAACATTCAGTACTTC. Translated: CASSWAGNIQYF. The full variable domain, with the rest looked up from reference TRBV5-4 and TRBJ2-4, is ETGVTQSPTHLIKTRGQQVTLRCSSQSGHNTVSWYQQALGQGPQFIFQYYREEENGRGNFPPRFSGLQFPNYSSELNVNALELDDSALYLCASSWAGNIQYFGAGTRLSVL.

The V call is TRBV19, the J call TRBJ1-5; D may be TRBD1 (5 bases). Trimming removed 6 bases from V and 0 bases from J, with 9 bases in between. The CDR3 runs to 14 residues. Germline V gene data show CDR1 as LNHDA and CDR2 as SQIVND (reference sequence). The CDR3 DNA reads as TGTGCCAGTAGGGGGGGGACTAGCAATCAGCCCCAGCATTTT. Its protein is CASRGGTSNQPQHF.

This chain uses TRBV2 with TRBJ2-1, with 9 bases identical to TRBD2. Germline CDR1 and CDR2: SNHLY and FYNNEI. J lost 7 bases, V lost 6 bases, and 10 bases had no gene match. The CDR3 spans 15 residues. The CDR3 coding sequence is TGTGCCAGCAGGTTAGCGGGAGATGAATGGAATGAGCAGTTCTTC. Protein: CASRLAGDEWNEQFF.

V usage is TRBV19 and J usage is TRBJ1-5; D remains unclear. The CDR3 has 15 residues. Trimming took off 2 bases at V and 0 bases at J, with 8 bases between the two ends. CDR1 and CDR2 (germline): LNHDA, SQIVND (reference sequence). The CDR3 DNA reads as TGTGCCAGTAGTATAAGGCGGAATAGCAATCAGCCCCAGCATTTT. Its translation is CASSIRRNSNQPQHF.

This clone was seen only once. This sequence joins TRBV7-6 and TRBJ1-4; no clear D gene. CDR3 length equals 16 residues. V was cut by 5 bases and J by 7 bases, with 20 bases left in between. The germline V gene has CDR1 SGHVS and CDR2 FNYEAQ. The CDR3 DNA reads as TGTGCCAGCAGCCTCCTATCTTCCCCTATGTCTGAAAAACTGTTTTTT. This encodes CASSLLSSPMSEKLFF. Combining the CDR3 with reference TRBV7-6 and TRBJ1-4 gives the whole variable domain GAGVSQSPRYKVTKRGQDVALRCDPISGHVSLYWYRQALGQGPEFLTYFNYEAQQDKSGLPNDRFSAERPEGSISTLTIQRTEQRDSAMYRCASSLLSSPMSEKLFFGSGTQLSVL.

The V and J genes are TRBV6-5 and TRBJ1-2; the D gene is possibly TRBD1 (5 bases). Trimming took 7 bases from V and 7 from J, leaving 13 bases between them. The germline gives CDR1 MNHEY, CDR2 SVGAGI. The CDR3 runs 12 residues. Written as DNA, the CDR3 is TGTGCCAGCACCGCCAGGGCTTCTGGCTACACCTTC. Residues: CASTARASGYTF.

The sample holds one count of this clone. This chain uses TRBV30 with TRBJ2-1; perhaps TRBD2 as D (7 bases). The ends were cut back, 4 bases at V and 6 bases at J, with 16 bases in the middle. This CDR3 region has 14 residues. Per germline, CDR1 GTSNPN and CDR2 SVGIG (reference sequence). The CDR3 DNA reads TGTGCCTGGAAGGTTCGGGGGGCGCGCAATGAGCAGTTCTTC. It yields the protein CAWKVRGARNEQFF.

The V gene is TRBV3-1 (or the pseudogene TRBV3-2), the J gene TRBJ2-5; the D gene is possibly TRBD2 (5 bases). The CDR3 is made up of 13 amino acids. The germline V gene has CDR1 LGHDT and CDR2 YNNKEL (reference sequence). V was shortened by 4 bases and J by 7 bases, with 13 bases between the two germline ends. CDR3 sequence (DNA): TGTGCCAGCAGCCCCCGAGGGTCGGGGACCCAGTACTTC. Its translation is CASSPRGSGTQYF.

This sequence joins TRBV18 and TRBJ2-1; tentative D call: TRBD2 (5 bases). The V end was cut by 1 base, the J end by 6 bases, with 16 bases between. Per the germline V gene, CDR1 is KGHSH and CDR2 is LQKENI. This CDR3 is 16 amino acids long. This CDR3 is CASSPRGQVSINEQFF. The CDR3 coding sequence is TGTGCCAGCTCACCACGCGGGCAGGTCTCGATCAATGAGCAGTTCTTC.

J is TRBJ2-1 and V is TRBV6-4, with D perhaps matching TRBD2 (6 bases). The V gene's germline CDR1 is MRHNA and CDR2 SNTAGT. CDR3 length: 15 residues. With 0 bases removed from V and 0 bases from J, the gap between germline ends came to 6 bases. The chain's CDR3 is CASSDSSGSYNEQFF. CDR3 DNA: TGTGCCAGCAGTGACTCTAGCGGCTCCTACAATGAGCAGTTCTTC.

This chain links TRBV6-5 with TRBJ1-1, with D unclear. Trimming shortened V by 4 bases and J by 4 bases, and 13 bases separated the two germline ends. From germline, CDR1 is MNHEY and CDR2 SVGAGI. The CDR3 is 14 amino acids. CDR3 residues: CASSFQSLVTEAFF. The CDR3, as DNA: TGTGCCAGCAGTTTTCAGTCGTTGGTCACTGAAGCTTTCTTT.

The rearrangement links TRBV5-6 to TRBJ2-3, with D maybe TRBD2 (6 bases). V lost 3 bases and J lost 0, with 11 bases in between. The CDR3 runs to 15 residues. Germline V gene sequence: CDR1 SGHDT, CDR2 YYEEEE. The CDR3 nucleotides are TGTGCCAGCAGCTCGGCGGGACGGAGCACAGATACGCAGTATTTT. It yields the protein CASSSAGRSTDTQYF.

This clone was observed a handful of times. The chain is built from TRBV2 and TRBJ2-4; no clear D. The germline gives CDR1 SNHLY, CDR2 FYNNEI. The CDR3 length is 15 residues. Trimming removed 3 bases at V and 0 bases at J, with 9 bases between. The CDR3 DNA sequence: TGTGCCAGCAGTGAGGCTGCGGTAGCCAAAAACATTCAGTACTTC. Translating gives CASSEAAVAKNIQYF.